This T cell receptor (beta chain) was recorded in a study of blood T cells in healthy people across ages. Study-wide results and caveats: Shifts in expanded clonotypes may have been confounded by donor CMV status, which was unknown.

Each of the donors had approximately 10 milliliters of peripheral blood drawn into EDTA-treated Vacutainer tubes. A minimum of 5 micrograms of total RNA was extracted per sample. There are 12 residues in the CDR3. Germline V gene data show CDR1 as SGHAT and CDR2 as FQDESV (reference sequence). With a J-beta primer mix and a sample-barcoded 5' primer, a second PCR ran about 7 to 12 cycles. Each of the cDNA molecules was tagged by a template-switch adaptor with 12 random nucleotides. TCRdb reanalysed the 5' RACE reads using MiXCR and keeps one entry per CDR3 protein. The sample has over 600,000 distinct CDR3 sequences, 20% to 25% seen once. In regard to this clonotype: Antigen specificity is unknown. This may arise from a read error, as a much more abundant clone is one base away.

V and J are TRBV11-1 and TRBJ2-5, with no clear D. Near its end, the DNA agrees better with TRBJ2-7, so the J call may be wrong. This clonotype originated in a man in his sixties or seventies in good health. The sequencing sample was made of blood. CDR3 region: CASSSASCEQYF. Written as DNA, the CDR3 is TGTGCCAGCAGCTCCGCCTCCTGCGAGCAGTACTTC.